These T cell receptor beta chains were read from a single sample in a study of CD8 T cells in Susac syndrome. TCRdb ran MiXCR on the immunoSEQ multiplex PCR reads and lists one entry per CDR3 protein. The table has around 45,000 distinct CDR3 sequences, 90% to 95% seen once. Sequenced: CD8+ T cells from PBMCs. The receptors were gathered from a human donor in good health. Both conserved end residues are part of each CDR3. Fields, in order: D gene, clone size, V gene, J gene, CDR3 DNA, CDR3 protein. D genes are given only for firm matches. Some rows have no size entry. The others give once, few or many, or a class for an expanded clone.

d_call: TRBD2
clone_size: -
v_call: TRBV5-1
j_call: TRBJ2-7
cdr3_nt: TGCGCCAGCAGCTTTTCTAGCGGGAGCAGTACCTACGAGCAGTACTTC
cdr3_aa: CASSFSSGSSTYEQYF

d_call: -
clone_size: -
v_call: TRBV7-8
j_call: TRBJ2-3
cdr3_nt: TGTGCCAGCAGCTTAATGCAGGGGCGAGATACGCAGTATTTT
cdr3_aa: CASSLMQGRDTQYF

d_call: TRBD1
clone_size: -
v_call: TRBV11-1
j_call: TRBJ2-7
cdr3_nt: TGTGCCAGCAGCCCGGGACGACAGGGCATCTACGAGCAGTACTTC
cdr3_aa: CASSPGRQGIYEQYF

d_call: -
clone_size: once
v_call: TRBV12-3/TRBV12-4
j_call: TRBJ1-2
cdr3_nt: TGTGCCACCCTGGGGGATGGCTACACCTTC
cdr3_aa: CATLGDGYTF

d_call: TRBD1
clone_size: -
v_call: TRBV2
j_call: TRBJ1-2
cdr3_nt: TGTGCCAGCAGAGGACAGGGGAGTGGCTACACCTTC
cdr3_aa: CASRGQGSGYTF

d_call: -
clone_size: -
v_call: TRBV30
j_call: TRBJ1-2
cdr3_nt: TGTGCCTGGAGGATCTCCACAGGGCATGGCTACACCTTC
cdr3_aa: CAWRISTGHGYTF

d_call: TRBD1
clone_size: -
v_call: TRBV2
j_call: TRBJ1-1
cdr3_nt: TGTGCCAGCAGTGAAACACTCTGGACAGGGCTGTTAGTTGGCACTGAAGCTTTCTTT
cdr3_aa: CASSETLWTGLLVGTEAFF

d_call: -
clone_size: -
v_call: TRBV30
j_call: TRBJ1-1
cdr3_nt: TGTGCCTGGAGTGGAGGGGAGAACACTGAAGCTTTCTTT
cdr3_aa: CAWSGGENTEAFF

d_call: TRBD1
clone_size: once
v_call: TRBV30
j_call: TRBJ1-1
cdr3_nt: TGTGCCTGGAGTGTAATTCCGGGGACAGCGGGCCCTGAAGCTTTCTTT
cdr3_aa: CAWSVIPGTAGPEAFF

d_call: -
clone_size: -
v_call: TRBV5-6
j_call: TRBJ1-4
cdr3_nt: TGTGCCAGCAAGTACTGGGGCACTAATGAAAAACTGTTTTTT
cdr3_aa: CASKYWGTNEKLFF

d_call: -
clone_size: -
v_call: TRBV12-3/TRBV12-4
j_call: TRBJ2-1
cdr3_nt: TGTGCCAGCAGCTGGACAGTTTCCTACAATGAGCAGTTCTTC
cdr3_aa: CASSWTVSYNEQFF

d_call: TRBD2
clone_size: once
v_call: TRBV7-9
j_call: TRBJ2-7
cdr3_nt: TGTGCCAGCAGCTCAACAGCTGGACTAGCGGATGCAGGGTACGAGCAGTACTTC
cdr3_aa: CASSSTAGLADAGYEQYF

d_call: -
clone_size: -
v_call: TRBV12-5
j_call: TRBJ2-7
cdr3_nt: TGTGCTAGTGGCCGGGACATGGGCTACGAGCAGTACTTC
cdr3_aa: CASGRDMGYEQYF

d_call: -
clone_size: -
v_call: TRBV6-2/TRBV6-3
j_call: TRBJ2-4
cdr3_nt: TGTGCCAGCAGTCGGGCGTCGAGCACAGCCAAAAACATTCAGTACTTC
cdr3_aa: CASSRASSTAKNIQYF

d_call: -
clone_size: -
v_call: TRBV30
j_call: TRBJ2-2
cdr3_nt: TGTGCCTGGAGGGAGGGGGCGCGAACCGGGGAGCTGTTTTTT
cdr3_aa: CAWREGARTGELFF

d_call: -
clone_size: once
v_call: TRBV29-1
j_call: TRBJ1-2
cdr3_nt: TGCAGCGTTGAAGATCTTCGGGCTGGCTACACCTTC
cdr3_aa: CSVEDLRAGYTF

d_call: -
clone_size: -
v_call: TRBV20-1
j_call: TRBJ2-3
cdr3_nt: TGCAGTGCGGGAGGTCGGGATGTCCCTTACACAGATACGCAGTATTTT
cdr3_aa: CSAGGRDVPYTDTQYF

d_call: TRBD1
clone_size: -
v_call: TRBV12-3/TRBV12-4
j_call: TRBJ1-1
cdr3_nt: TGTGCCAGCAGTTCCTCGGTCGGGACAGGGGCCACTGAAGCTTTCTTT
cdr3_aa: CASSSSVGTGATEAFF

d_call: -
clone_size: -
v_call: TRBV7-2
j_call: TRBJ1-5
cdr3_nt: TGTGCCAGCAGCTTACTTAAGGGAGGCAATCAGCCCCAGCATTTT
cdr3_aa: CASSLLKGGNQPQHF

d_call: -
clone_size: -
v_call: TRBV12-3/TRBV12-4
j_call: TRBJ2-7
cdr3_nt: TGTGCCAGCAGTCTAAGACAGGACTACGAGCAGTACTTC
cdr3_aa: CASSLRQDYEQYF

d_call: -
clone_size: -
v_call: TRBV29-1
j_call: TRBJ2-2
cdr3_nt: TGCAGCGTTTATGAGAGGGAGCTGTTTTTT
cdr3_aa: CSVYERELFF

d_call: -
clone_size: -
v_call: TRBV2
j_call: TRBJ2-7
cdr3_nt: TGTGCCAGCAGGCCTGGACCGGGACCTCTGGATAATCGGTACTTC
cdr3_aa: CASRPGPGPLDNRYF

d_call: TRBD1
clone_size: -
v_call: TRBV6-2/TRBV6-3
j_call: TRBJ2-2
cdr3_nt: TGTGCCAGCAATCCGACCGACAGGGGATCGAACACCGGGGAGCTGTTTTTT
cdr3_aa: CASNPTDRGSNTGELFF

d_call: TRBD2
clone_size: -
v_call: TRBV7-9
j_call: TRBJ2-5
cdr3_nt: TGTGCCAGAGTGCCCGGACTAGCGGAACAAGAGACCCAGTACTTC
cdr3_aa: CARVPGLAEQETQYF

d_call: TRBD1
clone_size: -
v_call: TRBV7-2
j_call: TRBJ2-7
cdr3_nt: TGTGCCAGCAGCTTTCCCCAACAGGGGGCTTACGAGCAGTACTTC
cdr3_aa: CASSFPQQGAYEQYF

d_call: TRBD1
clone_size: -
v_call: TRBV6-5
j_call: TRBJ2-1
cdr3_nt: TGTGCCAGCAGTTACTCGAGGGGAGGACGGGACAGGGGAAAGGTTGAGCAGTTCTTC
cdr3_aa: CASSYSRGGRDRGKVEQFF

d_call: -
clone_size: -
v_call: TRBV7-9
j_call: TRBJ1-1
cdr3_nt: TGTGCCAGCAGCTTAGCTCGGGGGGGCAGGTCGGACACTGAAGCTTTCTTT
cdr3_aa: CASSLARGGRSDTEAFF

d_call: -
clone_size: -
v_call: TRBV10-3
j_call: TRBJ2-1
cdr3_nt: TGTGCCATCAGTGAGCCCCAGAACTACAATGAGCAGTTCTTC
cdr3_aa: CAISEPQNYNEQFF

d_call: TRBD1
clone_size: -
v_call: TRBV15
j_call: TRBJ2-2
cdr3_nt: TGTGCCACCAGCGCGACAGGGGGCTCCGGGGAGCTGTTTTTT
cdr3_aa: CATSATGGSGELFF

d_call: -
clone_size: -
v_call: TRBV4-1
j_call: TRBJ2-7
cdr3_nt: TGCGCCAGCAGCCAAGGGCCAGTCTCCTACGAGCAGTACTTC
cdr3_aa: CASSQGPVSYEQYF

d_call: -
clone_size: -
v_call: TRBV29-1
j_call: TRBJ1-1
cdr3_nt: TGCAGCGTTGAAGCTCTGAGGGAAGCTTTCTTT
cdr3_aa: CSVEALREAFF

d_call: TRBD2
clone_size: -
v_call: TRBV27
j_call: TRBJ2-5
cdr3_nt: TGTGCCAGCAGCCTCGCTCCGGGAGGTCTAGAGACCCAGTACTTC
cdr3_aa: CASSLAPGGLETQYF

d_call: -
clone_size: -
v_call: TRBV27
j_call: TRBJ2-1
cdr3_nt: TGTGCCAGCAGTTTAGCGGGTATGCTTGTCGAGCAGTTCTTC
cdr3_aa: CASSLAGMLVEQFF

d_call: -
clone_size: -
v_call: TRBV7-6
j_call: TRBJ1-4
cdr3_nt: TGTGCCAGCAGCCGCAGTGGTGGGAAAACTAATGAAAAACTGTTTTTT
cdr3_aa: CASSRSGGKTNEKLFF

d_call: TRBD1
clone_size: few
v_call: TRBV7-9
j_call: TRBJ1-2
cdr3_nt: TGTGCCAGCAGCTCCCCGGACAGGCTAGATGGCTACACCTTC
cdr3_aa: CASSSPDRLDGYTF

d_call: TRBD1
clone_size: -
v_call: TRBV5-1
j_call: TRBJ1-2
cdr3_nt: TGCGCCAGCAGCGGAACAGGGGGCGCAAGCTATGGCTACACCTTC
cdr3_aa: CASSGTGGASYGYTF

d_call: -
clone_size: -
v_call: TRBV9
j_call: TRBJ2-7
cdr3_nt: TGTGCCAGCAGCGTAGGCGGCAGGAGCTCCTACGAGCAGTACTTC
cdr3_aa: CASSVGGRSSYEQYF

d_call: TRBD1
clone_size: -
v_call: TRBV20-1
j_call: TRBJ1-2
cdr3_nt: TGCAGTGCTAGATCACCGGGACAGGGAGCCTTCAACTATGGCTACACCTTC
cdr3_aa: CSARSPGQGAFNYGYTF

d_call: -
clone_size: -
v_call: TRBV12-5
j_call: TRBJ1-1
cdr3_nt: TGTGCTAGTTGGAGCGGCTTAATGAACACTGAAGCTTTCTTT
cdr3_aa: CASWSGLMNTEAFF

d_call: -
clone_size: few
v_call: TRBV20-1
j_call: TRBJ2-7
cdr3_nt: TGCAGTGCTAGGGTGGAACTGGCCTACGAGCAGTACTTC
cdr3_aa: CSARVELAYEQYF

d_call: -
clone_size: few
v_call: TRBV11-2
j_call: TRBJ2-1
cdr3_nt: TGTGCCAGTTCTTACAATGAGCAGTTCTTC
cdr3_aa: CASSYNEQFF

d_call: TRBD1
clone_size: -
v_call: TRBV29-1
j_call: TRBJ2-2
cdr3_nt: TGCAGCGTTCTACGAGGACAGGGGCCCGGGGAGCTGTTTTTT
cdr3_aa: CSVLRGQGPGELFF